The 9 T cell receptor beta chains in this list originate from one sample, sequenced in a study of PD-1 blockade in mismatch repair-deficient tumors. The method was immunoSEQ multiplex PCR; TCRdb's version includes in-frame clones alone and lacks a portion of them. The sample contains 14,000 or so clones, approximately 82% of which appear only once. The specimen comprised PBMCs, sampled less than 15 weeks after starting pembrolizumab. The source is an adult with mismatch repair-deficient cancer.

CDR3 in amino acids: CASSLFRDTQYF. CDR3 nucleotide sequence: TGTGCCAGCAGCTTGTTCCGAGATACGCAGTATTTT. The genes are TRBV5-6 and TRBJ2-3; D remains ambiguous. Germline CDR1 and CDR2: SGHDT and YYEEEE. Trimming stripped 1 base from V and 5 bases from J, with 5 bases between. The CDR3 loop spans 12 amino acids.

This sequence joins TRBV19 and TRBJ1-1; no definite D call. Per germline, CDR1 LNHDA and CDR2 SQIVND (reference sequence). V was shortened by 3 bases and J by 1 base, with 6 bases between the two germline ends. The CDR3 extends over 13 amino acids. CDR3 sequence (DNA): TGTGCCAGTAGTATGGGCAGGAACACTGAAGCTTTCTTT. This codes for CASSMGRNTEAFF.

The chain has TRBV6-1 and TRBJ1-5, with a weak D call TRBD1 (6 bases). The CDR3 is 15 amino acids. V lost 2 bases and J 9 bases, leaving 17 bases between the germline ends. The germline V gene encodes CDR1 MNHNS and CDR2 SASEGT. The chain's CDR3 is CASSERGSGTRPQHF. The CDR3, as DNA: TGTGCCAGCAGTGAAAGGGGGAGCGGTACTCGGCCCCAGCATTTT.

This clone was seen a few times. V and J are TRBV6-5 and TRBJ1-2, with TRBD1 identical over 8 bases. Germline lookup yields CDR1 MNHEY and CDR2 SVGAGI. CDR3 length: 13 residues. The junction had 15 bases not matched to a gene; V was cut back by 8 bases and J by 13 bases. CDR3 sequence: CASGPDRGLSSTF. The CDR3 DNA is TGTGCCAGCGGGCCAGACAGGGGCCTCTCTAGCACCTTC.

V gene TRBV15 combines with J gene TRBJ2-2, with 11 bases aligning to TRBD2. In germline, CDR1 is LNHNV, CDR2 YYDKDF (reference sequence). Unmatched junction bases numbered 9, after V lost 4 bases and J lost 8 bases. This CDR3 is built from 16 residues. The CDR3 DNA is TGTGCCACCAGCAAGGATAGCGGGAGGGTCGGTGGGGAGCTGTTTTTT. Its protein product is CATSKDSGRVGGELFF. Based on the CDR3 plus reference TRBV15 and TRBJ2-2, the full variable domain is DAMVIQNPRYQVTQFGKPVTLSCSQTLNHNVMYWYQQKSSQAPKLLFHYYDKDFNNEADTPDNFQSRRPNTSFCFLDIRSPGLGDTAMYLCATSKDSGRVGGELFFGEGSRLTVL.

The rearrangement joins TRBV14 to TRBJ2-2; D call uncertain. The CDR3 consists of 15 residues. The germline gives CDR1 SGHDN, CDR2 FVKESK. Deletions cut 3 bases from V and 7 bases from J, with 15 bases between. The chain's CDR3 is CASSHSLNRGGELFF. The CDR3 nucleotides read TGTGCCAGCAGCCACTCACTAAATCGAGGCGGGGAGCTGTTTTTT.

V usage is TRBV7-2 and J usage is TRBJ2-7, with unresolved D. Germline values: CDR1 SGHTA, CDR2 FQGNSA. The CDR3 is 13 residues long. Trimming took off 3 bases at V and 6 bases at J, with 12 bases between the two ends. CDR3 sequence: CASSFSRNGEQYF. The DNA of the CDR3 is TGTGCCAGCAGCTTCTCCAGGAACGGCGAGCAGTACTTC.

The gene calls are TRBV29-1 and TRBJ1-2; 9 nucleotides agree with TRBD1. Trimming removed 5 bases from V and 4 bases from J; junction bases left unmatched: 11. Germline CDR1 reads SQVTM; CDR2 reads ANQGSEA. The CDR3 extends over 15 amino acids. CDR3 bases: TGCAGCGTTCCTAAAACAGGGGGCGGGGGCTATGGCTACACCTTC. Protein sequence: CSVPKTGGGGYGYTF.

This clone was seen only once. This chain links TRBV15 with TRBJ2-1; maybe TRBD2 (7 bases). This CDR3 has 16 amino acids. V gave up 3 bases and J gave up 2 bases, with 14 bases separating them. Germline V gene data show CDR1 as LNHNV and CDR2 as YYDKDF (reference sequence). The CDR3 loop reads CATSRGGAGPYNEQFF. CDR3 nucleotide sequence: TGTGCCACCAGCAGGGGGGGGGCAGGCCCCTACAATGAGCAGTTCTTC.